Each of the 10 T cell receptor beta chains below was sequenced from the same sample in a study of blood T cell repertoires in COVID-19. Profiling relied on immunoSEQ multiplex PCR, and the TCRdb table lists in-frame clones only, not all of them. The sample lists nearly 95,000 clones; 87% were seen once. The sequencing sample was made of peripheral blood. These receptors all stem from a human donor with acute or convalescent COVID-19. The donor label of this sample is uncertain.

CDR3 in DNA: TGTGCCAGCAGTTACTCGAGCTATAGCAATCAGCCCCAGCATTTT. This gives the protein CASSYSSYSNQPQHF. The chain combines TRBV6-5 with TRBJ1-5; D is ambiguous. CDR1 is MNHEY, CDR2 SVGAGI, per germline. The length of the CDR3 is 15 residues. The V and J ends lost 0 bases and 0 bases respectively, with 6 bases between them.

This chain joins TRBV13 and TRBJ1-3, with a weak D call TRBD1 (5 bases). Trimming took off 5 bases at V and 2 bases at J, with 16 bases between the two ends. This CDR3 comprises 16 residues. Looked up from germline, CDR1 is PRHDT and CDR2 is FYEKMQ (reference sequence). The DNA of the CDR3 is TGTGCCAGCAGCCAGGGAAAGGGAAGACCTGGAAACACCATATATTTT. Translated: CASSQGKGRPGNTIYF. The full variable domain, with the rest looked up from reference TRBV13 and TRBJ1-3, is AAGVIQSPRHLIKEKRETATLKCYPIPRHDTVYWYQQGPGQDPQFLISFYEKMQSDKGSIPDRFSAQQFSDYHSELNMSSLELGDSALYFCASSQGKGRPGNTIYFGEGSWLTVV.

The sample holds one count of this clone. The chain carries TRBV27 and TRBJ2-3, with 11 bases fitting TRBD2. Unmatched junction bases numbered 5, after V lost 6 bases and J lost 0 bases. This CDR3 comprises 16 residues. Per germline, CDR1 MNHEY and CDR2 SMNVEV (reference sequence). CDR3 sequence (DNA): TGTGCCAGCAGGATACTAGCGGGGGAGAGCACAGATACGCAGTATTTT. It codes for CASRILAGESTDTQYF.

The rearrangement links TRBV2 to TRBJ2-6, with 8 bases that match TRBD1. This CDR3 is built from 15 residues. Trimming at V came to 4 bases and at J to 4 bases, leaving 3 bases not matched to a gene. CDR1 is SNHLY, CDR2 FYNNEI, per germline. The CDR3: CASSVTGAGANVLTF. DNA for the CDR3: TGTGCCAGCAGTGTGACAGGGGCCGGGGCCAACGTCCTGACTTTC.

The chain uses TRBV6-5 and TRBJ1-2; 9 nucleotides line up with TRBD1. V lost 6 bases to trimming and J lost 6 bases; unmatched junction nucleotides: 5. The CDR3 covers 13 residues. Germline values: CDR1 MNHEY, CDR2 SVGAGI. The CDR3 sequence is CASSWGQGNGYTF. The CDR3, as DNA: TGTGCCAGCAGCTGGGGACAGGGCAATGGCTACACCTTC.

A note on this clone: At the DNA level, this CDR3 is encoded by other sequences in the same sample as well. The chain has TRBV2 and TRBJ2-5; no firm D call. Looked up from germline, CDR1 is SNHLY and CDR2 is FYNNEI. This CDR3 is built from 11 residues. V was pared by 5 bases and J by 2 bases, with 3 bases between. The CDR3 sequence: CASSQQETQYF. In DNA form, the CDR3 reads TGTGCCAGCAGTCAACAAGAGACCCAGTACTTC.

This rearrangement joins TRBV15 to TRBJ1-2; D gene unclear. Trimming shortened V by 0 bases and J by 8 bases, and 10 bases separated the two germline ends. Germline CDR1 LNHNV, CDR2 YYDKDF (reference sequence). The CDR3 covers 13 residues. CDR3 nucleotides: TGTGCCACCAGCAGAGATCTTGGAGAAGGCTACACCTTC. Its translation is CATSRDLGEGYTF.

The rearrangement uses TRBV5-4 and TRBJ2-7; D is ambiguous. This CDR3 is built from 13 residues. Trimming pared 1 base from V and 5 bases from J, leaving 10 bases between. Germline-derived CDR1 and CDR2 are SGHNT and YYREEE (reference sequence). CDR3 in amino acids: CASSLNPLDEQYF. The DNA for the CDR3 is TGTGCCAGCAGCTTGAACCCATTAGACGAGCAGTACTTC.

The chain uses TRBV11-3 and TRBJ1-1; possibly TRBD1 for D (5 bases). CDR3 length: 15 amino acids. V was trimmed by 1 base and J by 2 bases, leaving 11 bases between them. The germline V gene encodes CDR1 SGHNT and CDR2 YENEEA. The CDR3 region has the DNA TGTGCCAGCAGCTTAGGGGAGGGGAGAAACACTGAAGCTTTCTTT. This codes for CASSLGEGRNTEAFF. Full variable domain (missing parts from reference TRBV11-3 and TRBJ1-1): EAGVVQSPRYKIIEKKQPVAFWCNPISGHNTLYWYLQNLGQGPELLIRYENEEAVDDSQLPKDRFSAERLKGVDSTLKIQPAELGDSAVYLCASSLGEGRNTEAFFGQGTRLTVV.

The chain carries TRBV7-9 and TRBJ2-1, with D possibly matching TRBD2 (5 bases). Germline V CDR1 and CDR2: SEHNR, FQNEAQ (reference sequence). The CDR3 totals 15 residues. Trimming stripped 0 bases from V and 12 bases from J, with 18 bases between. The CDR3 DNA is TGTGCCAGCAGCTTAGCGCGGGCGGCCCGGGGTGCGCAGTTCTTC. It specifies CASSLARAARGAQFF.